These T cell receptor beta chains were read from a single sample in a study of early T cells in non-severe SARS-CoV-2 infection. Each CDR3 protein is one row after TCRdb ran MiXCR on the 5' RACE reads. In the table there are around 76,000 distinct CDR3 sequences, approximately 10% of which are singletons. The specimen was whole blood. These receptors were taken from an adult who was a healthcare worker with PCR-confirmed SARS-CoV-2 infection or an uninfected control (not recorded which). The conserved cysteine and the conserved F or W are not part of the CDR3 here. The order of the fields is V gene, D gene, J gene, CDR3 protein. D genes are given only for firm matches.

>TRBV9|.|TRBJ2-2
ASSSWTQPGELF
>TRBV29-1|.|TRBJ1-2
SMLKAEGGYT
>TRBV19|.|TRBJ2-1
ASRPRTARDEQF
>TRBV7-3|.|TRBJ2-3
ASSLDSASTDTQY
>TRBV7-2|.|TRBJ2-3
ASSLEGGFTTQY
>TRBV2|.|TRBJ1-2
ASSEADPRSGYT
>TRBV6-5|.|TRBJ2-7
ASSYRGNYEQY
>TRBV19|.|TRBJ1-5
ASSMGQATNQPQH
>TRBV11-2|.|TRBJ1-5
ASSLGPGANQPQH
>TRBV29-1|.|TRBJ1-1
SVGGGGQRTEAF
>TRBV29-1|.|TRBJ2-1
SVASSYEQF
>TRBV25-1|.|TRBJ1-2
ASSEGDGYGYT
>TRBV20-1|TRBD1|TRBJ1-1
RTQGTGAF
>TRBV29-1|TRBD1|TRBJ2-1
SVETGDPSSYNEQF
>TRBV20-1|TRBD1|TRBJ2-5
SASEETGWQETQY
>TRBV6-6|TRBD1|TRBJ1-1
ASNTDRKNTEAF
>TRBV7-9|.|TRBJ2-1
ASSPRWGAAYNEQF
>TRBV29-1|.|TRBJ1-3
SARGGPGSGNTIY
>TRBV3-1|TRBD1|TRBJ1-6
ASSQSGTGGNSPLH
>TRBV10-3|.|TRBJ1-1
AIRSSENTEAF
>TRBV29-1|.|TRBJ2-7
SVASMSEQY
>TRBV5-5|TRBD1|TRBJ1-2
ASSLTGASDNT
>TRBV6-1|TRBD1|TRBJ1-5
ASQGAPPYQPQH
>TRBV6-5|.|TRBJ2-7
ASSRQMRYEQY